The 15 T cell receptor beta chains given below trace back to one sample, sequenced in a study of massively parallel sequencing of T cell beta chains. From the 5' RACE reads, TCRdb called clonotypes with MiXCR, one entry per CDR3 protein. Counted here are more than 4,000 distinct CDR3 sequences, over 35% occurring once; the ten biggest clones make up nearly 3%. Material: commercial RNA from peripheral blood pooled from many donors. The receptors shown here come from a pool of human donors in good health; the sample was commercial RNA pooled from many donors.

The gene calls are TRBV11-3 and TRBJ2-3, with D perhaps TRBD2 (6 bases). The CDR3 has 13 amino acids. The ends were cut back, 2 bases at V and 6 bases at J, with 9 bases in the middle. The V gene's germline CDR1 is SGHNT and CDR2 YENEEA. The DNA of the CDR3 is TGTGCCAGCAGCTTACGGGGGACGGATACGCAGTATTTT. It is translated as CASSLRGTDTQYF.

This clonotype is a singleton in its sample. CDR3 DNA sequence: TGCAGCGTTGATGCGCAGGGGTCTTTGGCTTTCTTT. This translates into CSVDAQGSLAFF. This chain links TRBV29-1 with TRBJ1-1, with D perhaps matching TRBD1 (6 bases). From germline, CDR1 is SQVTM and CDR2 ANQGSEA. With 3 bases removed from V and 11 bases from J, the gap between germline ends came to 16 bases. The CDR3 has 12 residues. Supplemented by reference TRBV29-1 and TRBJ1-1, the full variable domain reads SAVISQKPSRDICQRGTSLTIQCQVDSQVTMMFWYRQQPGQSLTLIATANQGSEATYESGFVIDKFPISRPNLTFSTLTVSNMSPEDSSIYLCSVDAQGSLAFFGQGTRLTVV.

This chain uses TRBV6-2 or TRBV6-3 with TRBJ1-6; D unresolved. The V gene lost 2 bases and the J gene lost 8 bases, with 10 bases spanning the gap. The V gene's germline CDR1 is MNHEY and CDR2 SVGEGT. CDR3 length equals 14 residues. The CDR3 DNA sequence: TGTGCCAGCAGTTACCGGCAGTATGATTCACCCCTCCACTTT. This codes for CASSYRQYDSPLHF.

The chain uses TRBV29-1 and TRBJ2-1, with unresolved D. CDR1 is SQVTM and CDR2 is ANQGSEA in the germline V gene. The CDR3 runs 10 residues. Between the trimmed V and J ends, which lost 4 bases and 7 bases, there was a span of 5 bases. The CDR3 bases are TGCAGCGTTGCTCAGAATGAGCAGTTCTTC. It specifies CSVAQNEQFF.

Comment on this clonotype: Mismatch with germline at one junction end may stem from a read error. The chain recombines TRBV6-1 with TRBJ2-1; D gene unclear. Germline lookup yields CDR1 MNHNS and CDR2 SASEGT. The CDR3 is 12 amino acids. The CDR3 loop is CASSDNYYEQFF. As DNA, the CDR3 is TGTGCCAGCAGTGATAACTACTATGAGCAGTTCTTC.

V gene TRBV28 combines with J gene TRBJ2-2; possibly TRBD1 for D (6 bases). In germline, CDR1 is MDHEN, CDR2 SYDVKM. CDR3 length: 15 amino acids. V lost 3 bases, J lost 2 bases, and 10 bases lay in between. The CDR3, as DNA: TGTGCCAGCAGTTTCGACAGGCTTAACACCGGGGAGCTGTTTTTT. Amino acids: CASSFDRLNTGELFF. The whole variable domain, filled in from reference TRBV28 and TRBJ2-2, reads DVKVTQSSRYLVKRTGEKVFLECVQDMDHENMFWYRQDPGLGLRLIYFSYDVKMKEKGDIPEGYSVSREKKERFSLILESASTNQTSMYLCASSFDRLNTGELFFGEGSRLTVL.

The chain is built from TRBV9 and TRBJ2-2; D may be TRBD2 (6 bases). CDR1 and CDR2 (germline): SGDLS, YYNGEE. The germline V and J ends were trimmed by 0 bases and 5 bases, with 11 bases remaining between them. This CDR3 has 15 residues. CDR3 sequence (DNA): TGTGCCAGCAGCGTAGCCCTAGCGATAACCGGGGAGCTGTTTTTT. Its translation: CASSVALAITGELFF.

V is TRBV20-1 and J is TRBJ2-7; TRBD1 is a possible D gene (6 bases). The CDR3 totals 12 residues. The V end lost 6 bases, the J end lost 3 bases, and 12 bases lay between the germline ends. CDR1 DFQATT and CDR2 SNEGSKA come from the germline V gene (reference sequence). The CDR3 DNA is TGCAGTGCCCCGGCGGACAGCTACGAGCAGTACTTC. This gives the protein CSAPADSYEQYF.

The chain couples TRBV6-2 or TRBV6-3 to TRBJ2-7, with unresolved D. CDR1 and CDR2 from the germline V gene are MNHEY and SVGEGT. Trimming cost V 0 bases and J 0 bases, with 6 bases left between them. The length of the CDR3 is 14 residues. This CDR3 reads CASSYSGDSYEQYF. CDR3 bases: TGTGCCAGCAGTTACTCTGGGGACTCCTACGAGCAGTACTTC.

The table lists this clonotype with a few counts. The V gene is TRBV5-1, the J gene TRBJ1-1; 8 nucleotides match TRBD1. Germline CDR1 reads SGHRS; CDR2 reads YFSETQ. Trimming cost V 3 bases and J 5 bases; bases outside gene matches: 6. The CDR3 extends over 14 amino acids. CDR3 residues: CASSSQGGGTEAFF. The CDR3 nucleotides read TGCGCCAGCAGCTCACAGGGGGGAGGAACTGAAGCTTTCTTT.

The rearrangement links TRBV5-1 to TRBJ2-5, with D uncertain. This CDR3 has 13 amino acids. V gave up 1 base and J gave up 5 bases, with 9 bases separating them. Germline V gene data show CDR1 as SGHRS and CDR2 as YFSETQ. CDR3 protein: CASSLKVQETQYF. CDR3 DNA sequence: TGCGCCAGCAGCTTGAAAGTTCAGGAGACCCAGTACTTC.

The V call is TRBV19, the J call TRBJ2-5; D may be TRBD1 (5 bases). The CDR3 is made up of 14 amino acids. V lost 4 bases and J 5 bases, leaving 14 bases between the germline ends. The germline gives CDR1 LNHDA, CDR2 SQIVND (reference sequence). CDR3 sequence (DNA): TGTGCCAGTAGTAAGTCGACAGATTCCGAGACCCAGTACTTC. Protein sequence: CASSKSTDSETQYF.

This rearrangement joins TRBV4-2 to TRBJ1-5; D gene uncertain. CDR3 length: 14 residues. Between the trimmed V and J ends, which lost 4 bases and 2 bases, there was a span of 9 bases. Per the germline V gene, CDR1 is LGHNA and CDR2 is YNFKEQ. CDR3 sequence (DNA): TGTGCCAGCAGCCCCCGGAATGGCAATCAGCCCCAGCATTTT. Translation: CASSPRNGNQPQHF.

This clonotype was seen a handful of times. This chain uses TRBV5-1 with TRBJ2-7; no reliable D call. CDR1 is SGHRS and CDR2 is YFSETQ in the germline V gene. With 0 bases removed from V and 0 bases from J, the gap between germline ends came to 7 bases. The CDR3 totals 14 residues. CDR3 sequence reads: CASSLVGPSYEQYF. As DNA, the CDR3 is TGCGCCAGCAGCTTGGTGGGCCCCTCCTACGAGCAGTACTTC.

This rearrangement joins TRBV20-1 to TRBJ1-3; D gene unclear. With 6 bases removed from V and 0 bases from J, the gap between germline ends came to 9 bases. Germline-derived CDR1 and CDR2 are DFQATT and SNEGSKA (reference sequence). This CDR3 spans 13 amino acids. The CDR3 protein is CSAAESSGNTIYF. The CDR3 nucleotides are TGCAGTGCCGCGGAGAGCTCTGGAAACACCATATATTTT.